The clone carrying this T cell receptor (beta chain) was detected many times. Its antigen is not known. This record belongs to a study of identical twins. One entry per CDR3 protein, called by TCRdb with MiXCR from the 5' RACE reads. The sample records about 100,000 distinct CDR3 sequences, 5.5% to 7% being singletons. Notes on the study in general: Analyses based on zero insertions could be partly confounded by invariant MAIT and iNKT cells. Conclusions leaned on cross-sectional statistical analysis and did not track the same donors over time. Models, which agreed with sharing between unrelated individuals, nonetheless underestimated the out-of-frame TCR alpha sharing seen in monozygotic twins. For out-of-frame alpha sequences shared by twins, low generation probability was in excess.

Sequencing was performed on memory T cells sorted from blood. The TCR comes from a woman between 45 and 65 years old in good health.

CDR3 sequence: CASSQEVQWGSPLHF. DNA for the CDR3: TGTGCCAGCAGCCAAGAGGTGCAGTGGGGTTCACCCCTCCACTTT. J is TRBJ1-6 and V is TRBV3-1; D ambiguous. Germline V gene lookup returns CDR1 LGHDT and CDR2 YNNKEL (reference sequence). Trimming took off 0 bases at V and 9 bases at J, with 12 bases between the two ends. This CDR3 comprises 15 residues.